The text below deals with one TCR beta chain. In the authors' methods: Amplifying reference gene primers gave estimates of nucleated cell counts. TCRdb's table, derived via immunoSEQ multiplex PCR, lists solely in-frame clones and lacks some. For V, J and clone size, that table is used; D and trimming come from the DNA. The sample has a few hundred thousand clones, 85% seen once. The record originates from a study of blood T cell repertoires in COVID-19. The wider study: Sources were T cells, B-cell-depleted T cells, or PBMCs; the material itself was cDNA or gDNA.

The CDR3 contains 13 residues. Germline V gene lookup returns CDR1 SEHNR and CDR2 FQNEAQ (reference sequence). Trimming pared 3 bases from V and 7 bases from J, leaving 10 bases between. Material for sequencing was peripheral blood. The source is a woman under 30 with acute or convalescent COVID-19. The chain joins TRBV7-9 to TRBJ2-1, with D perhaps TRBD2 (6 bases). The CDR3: CASSLNGGNEQFF. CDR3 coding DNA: TGTGCCAGCAGCTTGAACGGGGGAAATGAGCAGTTCTTC.